This T cell receptor beta chain was identified in a study of CD8+ T cells in alopecia areata. This CDR3 is built from 14 residues. The germline V gene encodes CDR1 MNHEY and CDR2 SMNVEV (reference sequence). Trimming at V came to 7 bases and at J to 4 bases, leaving 7 bases not matched to a gene. Those with alopecia areata gave lesional scalp punch biopsies and peripheral blood. The authors extracted RNA and reverse transcribed it into cDNA as the sequencing template. Here immunoSEQ multiplex PCR was the method, and the copy in TCRdb shows in-frame clones only, minus some. This repertoire shows more than 95,000 clones, about 51% found once; its top ten account for over 9.5%. Study-level findings and limits: Lesional scalp, notably in alopecia totalis/universalis, had clonality above that of normal scalp.

Remarks on this clone: Its antigen is as yet unknown.

The TCR comes from a human donor with alopecia areata. Sequencing was performed on NKG2D-low CD8+ T cells sorted from blood. The chain couples TRBV27 to TRBJ2-1; 7 bases match TRBD1. The CDR3 loop is CASNYLQGYNEQFF. DNA of the CDR3: TGTGCCAGCAATTACTTACAGGGGTACAATGAGCAGTTCTTC.